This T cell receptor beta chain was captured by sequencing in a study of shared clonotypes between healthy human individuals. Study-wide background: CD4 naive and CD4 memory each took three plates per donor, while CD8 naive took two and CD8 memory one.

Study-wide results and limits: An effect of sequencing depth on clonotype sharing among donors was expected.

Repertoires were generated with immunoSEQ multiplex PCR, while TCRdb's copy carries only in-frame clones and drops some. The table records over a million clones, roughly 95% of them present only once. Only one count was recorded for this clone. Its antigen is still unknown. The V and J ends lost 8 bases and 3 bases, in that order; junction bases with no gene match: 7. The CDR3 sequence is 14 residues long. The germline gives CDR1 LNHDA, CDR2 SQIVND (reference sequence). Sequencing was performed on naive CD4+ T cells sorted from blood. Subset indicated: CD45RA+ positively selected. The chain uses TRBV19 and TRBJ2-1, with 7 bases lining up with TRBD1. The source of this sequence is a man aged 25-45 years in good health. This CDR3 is CASSRQGDYNEQFF. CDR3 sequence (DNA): TGTGCCAGTTCGAGACAGGGTGACTACAATGAGCAGTTCTTC.